The 24 T cell receptor beta chains listed next were all sequenced from one sample in a study of T cell repertoires in cytomegalovirus infection (dated by TCRdb to about 2019). Their cognate antigens are unknown. Sequencing instrument: Illumina HiSeq 1500. TCRdb reran the public reads through fastp at Q25 and MiXCR, keeping productive beta chains. Records with the same CDR3 protein are collapsed into one entry carrying the most frequent genes and DNA. The sample table records some 940,000 distinct CDR3 sequences; 31% of these occur just once. The biggest ten clones account for 13% of the sample. The sample's treatment or condition, from its label and the paper: in vitro stimulation with specific CMV peptide epitopes to enrich CMV-specific T cells. The source material was cultured CD8+ T cells from PBMCs, sampled from culture after CMV antigen stimulation. Receptor source: a human donor in good health (CMV status not recorded). Some clones in this sample may be carry-over from other donors' samples.

The rearrangement links TRBV19 to TRBJ1-1; TRBD1 is a possible D gene (6 bases). Looked up from germline, CDR1 is LNHDA and CDR2 is SQIVND (reference sequence). Trimming removed 4 bases from V and 4 bases from J, with 13 bases in between. CDR3 size: 14 residues. CDR3 sequence: CASSKLLDSTEAFF. The CDR3 DNA reads as TGTGCCAGTAGTAAACTCCTGGACAGCACTGAAGCTTTCTTT.

In its sample, this clonotype was seen a few times. The V and J genes are TRBV15 and TRBJ2-1; D remains unclear. This CDR3 region has 11 residues. Between the trimmed V and J ends, which lost 5 bases and 7 bases, there was a span of 6 bases. Germline V gene data show CDR1 as LNHNV and CDR2 as YYDKDF (reference sequence). CDR3 amino acids: CATSRQNEQFF. The CDR3 coding sequence is TGTGCCACCAGCCGCCAGAATGAGCAGTTCTTC.

This clonotype has more than one count but fewer than ten. V usage is TRBV9 and J usage is TRBJ1-1; a possible D gene is TRBD1 (5 bases). Germline CDR1 and CDR2: SGDLS and YYNGEE. This CDR3 has 15 amino acids. V lost 4 bases and J 2 bases, leaving 15 bases between the germline ends. CDR3 bases: TGTGCCAGCAGCTCAGACGGGACGCCCAACACTGAAGCTTTCTTT. Encoded protein: CASSSDGTPNTEAFF.

The CDR3 region is CASSRKTSGADTQYF. As DNA, the CDR3 is TGCGCCAGCAGCCGAAAAACTAGCGGGGCCGATACGCAGTATTTT. The J gene is TRBJ2-3, the V gene TRBV5-1, with 10 positions matching TRBD2. The V segment lost 4 bases and the J segment 6 bases; nucleotides outside the gene matches: 8. The CDR3 sequence is 15 residues long. The germline V gene has CDR1 SGHRS and CDR2 YFSETQ.

This clonotype appeared many times. The chain uses TRBV4-1 and TRBJ1-1; TRBD1 is a possible D gene (6 bases). V was pared by 4 bases and J by 4 bases, with 16 bases between. The CDR3 is made up of 15 amino acids. Looked up from germline, CDR1 is MGHRA and CDR2 is YSYEKL. CDR3 sequence: CASSPTEGEFTEAFF. Here the CDR3 DNA reads TGCGCCAGCAGCCCCACGGAGGGGGAGTTCACTGAAGCTTTCTTT.

In this sample, this clonotype turned up a few times. The junction differs from germline at one of its ends, possibly a read error. The chain couples TRBV2 to TRBJ1-6, with D uncertain. The CDR3 sequence is 14 residues long. The germline CDR1 and CDR2 sequences are SNHLY and FYNNEI. In nucleotides, the CDR3 is TGTGCCAGCAGCGAAGGGTTCAGAAGTTCACCCCTCCACTTT. Its protein product is CASSEGFRSSPLHF.

This clonotype was found once. This rearrangement joins TRBV6-2 or TRBV6-3 to TRBJ2-3; D tentatively fits TRBD1 or TRBD2 (5 bases each). Trimming removed 3 bases from V and 6 bases from J, with 19 bases in between. This CDR3 region has 16 residues. From germline, CDR1 is MNHEY and CDR2 SVGEGT. CDR3 loop: CASSYYRDQATDTQYF. The CDR3 region has the DNA TGTGCCAGCAGTTATTACCGGGACCAAGCCACGGATACGCAGTATTTT.

This clonotype was found a few times. The chain employs TRBV20-1 and TRBJ1-1; D uncertain. This CDR3 spans 8 amino acids. V lost 6 bases and J 11 bases, leaving 7 bases between the germline ends. From germline, CDR1 is DFQATT and CDR2 SNEGSKA (reference sequence). The CDR3 spells CSAKGAFF. CDR3 bases: TGCAGTGCCAAAGGCGCTTTCTTT.

V is TRBV19 and J is TRBJ2-3; a weak D match, TRBD1 (5 bases). Germline CDR1 reads LNHDA; CDR2 reads SQIVND (reference sequence). Trimming cost V 3 bases and J 2 bases, with 6 bases left between them. The CDR3 spans 13 residues. The CDR3 sequence is CASSMTDTDTQYF. DNA for the CDR3: TGTGCCAGTAGTATGACAGACACAGATACGCAGTATTTT.

The chain has TRBV5-5 and TRBJ2-7; 15 bases map to TRBD2. The junction had 9 bases not matched to a gene; V was cut back by 3 bases and J by 2 bases. Germline CDR1 reads SGHKS; CDR2 reads YYEKEE (reference sequence). The CDR3 loop spans 18 amino acids. The CDR3: CASSWGTSGGPIPYEQYF. The CDR3, as DNA: TGTGCCAGCAGCTGGGGGACTAGCGGGGGGCCAATCCCCTACGAGCAGTACTTC. Combining the CDR3 with reference TRBV5-5 and TRBJ2-7 gives the whole variable domain DAGVTQSPTHLIKTRGQQVTLRCSPISGHKSVSWYQQVLGQGPQFIFQYYEKEERGRGNFPDRFSARQFPNYSSELNVNALLLGDSALYLCASSWGTSGGPIPYEQYFGPGTRLTVT.

V and J are TRBV7-8 and TRBJ2-2; D is undetermined. Trimming left V 1 base short and J 3 bases short, with 12 bases between. CDR3 length: 16 residues. CDR1 is SGHVS, CDR2 FQNEAQ, per germline. The CDR3 protein is CASSLVGTSYTGELFF. The CDR3 DNA is TGTGCCAGCAGCTTAGTCGGCACATCGTACACCGGGGAGCTGTTTTTT.

This clonotype was observed a handful of times. The chain couples TRBV4-1 to TRBJ1-1; TRBD1 matches 7 bases. CDR3 length equals 20 residues. The germline CDR1 and CDR2 sequences are MGHRA and YSYEKL. The ends lost 7 bases at V and 1 base at J; junction bases unmatched: 24. The chain's CDR3 is CASTDRAFVSGGYQNTEAFF. CDR3 coding DNA: TGCGCCAGCACAGACAGGGCCTTCGTCTCCGGCGGGTACCAGAACACTGAAGCTTTCTTT.

The chain carries TRBV19 and TRBJ2-7; the D is unclear. Germline CDR1 is LNHDA and CDR2 is SQIVND (reference sequence). V was cut by 3 bases and J by 2 bases, with 11 bases left in between. This CDR3 region has 14 residues. CDR3 DNA sequence: TGTGCCAGTAGTATTATTAAGGGCCCCTACGAGCAGTACTTC. Translated: CASSIIKGPYEQYF.

The CDR3 region has the DNA TGTGCCAGCAGTCGGGCCTTTCGTAGCACAGATACGCAGTATTTT. It codes for CASSRAFRSTDTQYF. The chain carries TRBV6-2 or TRBV6-3 and TRBJ2-3; the D is unclear. Trimming took 5 bases from V and 0 from J, leaving 12 bases between them. Germline V gene data show CDR1 as MNHEY and CDR2 as SVGEGT. The length of the CDR3 is 15 residues.

The CDR3: CASSQVRTVTEAFF. The CDR3 DNA is TGCGCCAGCAGCCAAGTTCGGACCGTCACTGAAGCTTTCTTT. The gene calls are TRBV4-1 and TRBJ1-1; D is ambiguous. The germline V gene encodes CDR1 MGHRA and CDR2 YSYEKL. The CDR3 covers 14 residues. Deletions cut 1 base from V and 4 bases from J, with 10 bases between.

This clonotype was seen a handful of times. V is TRBV9 and J is TRBJ1-6; D is unclear. The CDR3 runs 17 residues. Germline V gene data show CDR1 as SGDLS and CDR2 as YYNGEE. Deletions cut 0 bases from V and 3 bases from J, with 13 bases between. The CDR3 is CASSVDASPGYNSPLHF. The CDR3 DNA sequence: TGTGCCAGCAGCGTAGATGCATCCCCCGGCTATAATTCACCCCTCCACTTT.

V and J are TRBV5-6 and TRBJ2-7; the D gene is possibly TRBD2 (6 bases). The CDR3 consists of 15 residues. V shed 4 bases and J shed 1 base, with 15 bases lying between them. Per germline, CDR1 SGHDT and CDR2 YYEEEE. CDR3 in DNA: TGTGCCAGCAGCCCTCTCCGGGGGAATTCCTACGAGCAGTACTTC. It codes for CASSPLRGNSYEQYF.

The CDR3 nucleotides are TGTGCCAGTAGCTGGGAGGTGGAGAATCAGCCCCAGCATTTT. It codes for CASSWEVENQPQHF. The rearrangement links TRBV19 to TRBJ1-5; D is undetermined. Deletions cut 6 bases from V and 4 bases from J, with 13 bases between. The CDR3 contains 14 residues. In germline, CDR1 is LNHDA, CDR2 SQIVND (reference sequence). Full variable domain (outside the CDR3, taken from reference TRBV19 and TRBJ1-5): DGGITQSPKYLFRKEGQNVTLSCEQNLNHDAMYWYRQDPGQGLRLIYYSQIVNDFQKGDIAEGYSVSREKKESFPLTVTSAQKNPTAFYLCASSWEVENQPQHFGDGTRLSIL.

Turning to this clonotype: It may be a read error: a sequence one base away is much more abundant. This chain joins TRBV7-2 and TRBJ2-1, with D hard to call. The CDR3 has 11 residues. Germline CDR1 and CDR2: SGHTA and FQGNSA. DNA for the CDR3: TGTGTCAGCAGCCCACAATATGAGCAGTTCTTC. It codes for CVSSPQYEQFF.

This clonotype was counted ten times or more. CDR3 region: CASSFEGSTEAFF. DNA for the CDR3: TGTGCCAGCAGCTTCGAGGGAAGCACTGAAGCTTTCTTT. V and J are TRBV7-6 and TRBJ1-1; D is ambiguous. The germline gives CDR1 SGHVS, CDR2 FNYEAQ. The CDR3 consists of 13 residues. Between the trimmed V and J ends, which lost 3 bases and 4 bases, there was a span of 9 bases.

The V and J genes are TRBV5-4 and TRBJ2-1; possibly TRBD1 for D (5 bases). V was shortened by 0 bases and J by 15 bases, with 13 bases between the two germline ends. The V gene's germline CDR1 is SGHNT and CDR2 YYREEE (reference sequence). The CDR3 is made up of 12 amino acids. CDR3 in DNA: TGTGCCAGCAGCTTGGTGGGCAGGGTGTTGTTCTTC. This translates into CASSLVGRVLFF.

This rearrangement joins TRBV27 to TRBJ2-7, with TRBD1 as a possible D gene (6 bases). This CDR3 comprises 14 residues. V lost 0 bases, J lost 7 bases, and 13 bases lay in between. Germline V gene sequence: CDR1 MNHEY, CDR2 SMNVEV (reference sequence). Written as DNA, the CDR3 is TGTGCCAGCAGTTTATCCACAGGGCCGGGAGAGCAGTACTTC. Translating gives CASSLSTGPGEQYF.

This clonotype was picked up a small number of times. The V and J genes are TRBV7-9 and TRBJ1-2; a possible D gene is TRBD1 (6 bases). V dropped 4 bases and J dropped 7 bases, with 7 bases sitting between them. Germline V CDR1 and CDR2: SEHNR, FQNEAQ (reference sequence). The CDR3 extends over 11 amino acids. CDR3 amino acids: CASSSQGGYTF. The CDR3 DNA is TGTGCCAGCAGCTCACAGGGTGGCTACACCTTC.

This clonotype came up many times. The chain couples TRBV7-6 to TRBJ1-2; D not resolved. The V gene lost 6 bases and the J gene lost 1 base, with 15 bases spanning the gap. CDR3 length: 15 amino acids. Germline CDR1 reads SGHVS; CDR2 reads FNYEAQ. CDR3: CASRPLQALNYGYTF. CDR3 DNA: TGTGCCAGCAGGCCCCTGCAGGCACTTAACTATGGCTACACCTTC.